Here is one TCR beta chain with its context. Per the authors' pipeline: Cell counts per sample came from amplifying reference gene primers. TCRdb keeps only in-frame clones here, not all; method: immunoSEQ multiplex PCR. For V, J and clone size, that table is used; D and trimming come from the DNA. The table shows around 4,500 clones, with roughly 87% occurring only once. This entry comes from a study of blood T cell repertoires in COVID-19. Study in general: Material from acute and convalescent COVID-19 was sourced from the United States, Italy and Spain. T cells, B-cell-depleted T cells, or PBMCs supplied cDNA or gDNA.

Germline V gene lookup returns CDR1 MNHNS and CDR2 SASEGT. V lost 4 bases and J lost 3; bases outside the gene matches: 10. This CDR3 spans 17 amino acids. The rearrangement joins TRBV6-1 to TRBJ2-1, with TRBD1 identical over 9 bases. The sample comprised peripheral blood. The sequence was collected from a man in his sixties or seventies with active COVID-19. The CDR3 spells CASSGPGTGSSYNEQFF. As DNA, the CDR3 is TGTGCCAGCAGTGGTCCCGGGACAGGGTCTAGCTACAATGAGCAGTTCTTC.